Listed here is a single T cell receptor (beta chain). Its antigen is not identified. The source of the sample is a study of T cells in Graves' hyperthyroidism and ophthalmopathy. Notes on the study in general: A 13 V-J signature model discriminated ophthalmopathy versus stable hyperthyroidism. Among thyroid clonotypes expanded above 0.001, most also appeared in blood.

TCR beta CDR3 regions were amplified from RNA. An initial round of RT-PCR targeting the TCR CDR3 relied on the HTBI primer set. A single record per CDR3 protein comes from TCRdb applying MiXCR to the multiplex PCR reads. The table includes around 690,000 distinct CDR3 sequences, around 16% detected once. Germline values: CDR1 GTSNPN, CDR2 SVGIG (reference sequence). The CDR3 consists of 11 residues. With 5 bases removed from V and 9 bases from J, the gap between germline ends came to 11 bases. Sequencing was done on a sample of blood. This TCR came from a man aged 50-59 years with Graves' hyperthyroidism. The chain recombines TRBV30 with TRBJ2-1; D gene ambiguous. The CDR3 region has the DNA TGTGCCTGGGGGATCACAAGTGAGCAGTTCTTC. It encodes CAWGITSEQFF.